This TCR beta chain was sequenced in a study of T cells in Graves' hyperthyroidism and ophthalmopathy. Across the study: At initial diagnosis, before any treatment had begun, peripheral blood was obtained.

The CDR3 runs to 17 residues. CDR1 is LGHDT and CDR2 is YNNKEL in the germline V gene (reference sequence). The J segment lost 8 bases and the V segment lost 4 bases, leaving 9 bases of the junction unmatched. What was amplified from RNA transcripts were TCR beta CDR3 regions. Using the HTBI primer set, a first-round RT-PCR was run on the TCR CDR3. MiXCR, run by TCRdb on the multiplex PCR reads, gives a single entry per CDR3 protein. The sample includes roughly 200,000 distinct CDR3 sequences, roughly 17% of them seen just once. Exclusion criteria comprised uncontrolled infection, other autoimmune disease, pregnancy or lactation.

Sequencing was done on a sample of blood. This sequence joins TRBV3-1 and TRBJ2-1; 15 bases fit TRBD2. This TCR derives from a woman in her forties or fifties with Graves' hyperthyroidism. DNA of the CDR3: TGTGCCAGCAGCCGGACTAGCGGGAGGGCCACAGTCGATGAGCAGTTCTTC. This gives the protein CASSRTSGRATVDEQFF.